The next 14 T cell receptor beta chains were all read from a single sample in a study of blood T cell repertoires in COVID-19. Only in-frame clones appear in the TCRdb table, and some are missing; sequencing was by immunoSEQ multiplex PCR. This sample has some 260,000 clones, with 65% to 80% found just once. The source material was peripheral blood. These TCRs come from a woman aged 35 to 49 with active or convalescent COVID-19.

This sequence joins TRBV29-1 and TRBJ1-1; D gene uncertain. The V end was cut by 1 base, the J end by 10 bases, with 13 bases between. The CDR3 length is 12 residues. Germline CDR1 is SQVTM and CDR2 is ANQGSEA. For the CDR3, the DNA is TGCAGCGTTGAAGTCGGGGAATTGACAGCTTTCTTT. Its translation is CSVEVGELTAFF. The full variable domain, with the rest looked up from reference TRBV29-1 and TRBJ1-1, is SAVISQKPSRDICQRGTSLTIQCQVDSQVTMMFWYRQQPGQSLTLIATANQGSEATYESGFVIDKFPISRPNLTFSTLTVSNMSPEDSSIYLCSVEVGELTAFFGQGTRLTVV.

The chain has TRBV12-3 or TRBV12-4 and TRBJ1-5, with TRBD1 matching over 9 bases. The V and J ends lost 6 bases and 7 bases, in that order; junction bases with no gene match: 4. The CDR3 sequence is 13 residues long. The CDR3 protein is CASSGTGWQPQHF. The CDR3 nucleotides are TGTGCCAGCAGCGGGACAGGGTGGCAGCCCCAGCATTTT.

CDR3 in amino acids: CASSSTRGSYEQYF. The CDR3 nucleotides read TGTGCCAGCAGCTCGACGAGGGGGTCCTACGAGCAGTACTTC. The J gene is TRBJ2-7, the V gene TRBV5-5; TRBD1 might be the D (6 bases). Germline-derived CDR1 and CDR2 are SGHKS and YYEKEE (reference sequence). The CDR3 is 14 residues long. Between the trimmed V and J ends, which lost 3 bases and 1 base, there was a span of 11 bases.

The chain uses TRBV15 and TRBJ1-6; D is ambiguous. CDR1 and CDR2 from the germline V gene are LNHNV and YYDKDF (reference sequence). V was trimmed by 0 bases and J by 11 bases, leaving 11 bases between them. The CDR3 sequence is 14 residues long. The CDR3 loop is CATSREGFGTPLHF. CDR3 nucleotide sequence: TGTGCCACCAGCAGAGAAGGGTTCGGGACACCCCTCCACTTT. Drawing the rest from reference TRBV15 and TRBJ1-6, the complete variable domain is DAMVIQNPRYQVTQFGKPVTLSCSQTLNHNVMYWYQQKSSQAPKLLFHYYDKDFNNEADTPDNFQSRRPNTSFCFLDIRSPGLGDTAMYLCATSREGFGTPLHFGNGTRLTVT.

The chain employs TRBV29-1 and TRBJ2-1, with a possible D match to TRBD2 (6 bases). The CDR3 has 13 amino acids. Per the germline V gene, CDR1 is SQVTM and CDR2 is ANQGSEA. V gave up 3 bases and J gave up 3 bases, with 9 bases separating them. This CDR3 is CSVDTGDYNEQFF. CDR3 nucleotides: TGCAGCGTTGATACGGGGGACTACAATGAGCAGTTCTTC.

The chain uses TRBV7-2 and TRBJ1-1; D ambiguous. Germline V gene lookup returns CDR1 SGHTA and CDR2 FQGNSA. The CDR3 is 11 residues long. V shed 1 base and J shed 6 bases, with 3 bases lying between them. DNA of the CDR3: TGTGCCAGCAGCTTAGTAGCTGAAGCTTTCTTT. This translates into CASSLVAEAFF.

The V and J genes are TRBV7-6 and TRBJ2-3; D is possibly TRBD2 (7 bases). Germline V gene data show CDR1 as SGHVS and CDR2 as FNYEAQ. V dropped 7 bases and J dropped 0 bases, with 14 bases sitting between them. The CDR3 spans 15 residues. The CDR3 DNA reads TGTGCCAGCACCACGGGGGGCGGGAGCACAGATACGCAGTATTTT. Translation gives CASTTGGGSTDTQYF.

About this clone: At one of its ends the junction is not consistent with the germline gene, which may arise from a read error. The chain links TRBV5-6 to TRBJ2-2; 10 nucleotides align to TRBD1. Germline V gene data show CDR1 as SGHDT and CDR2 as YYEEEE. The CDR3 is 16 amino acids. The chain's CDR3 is CASSLGDRGNIGELFF. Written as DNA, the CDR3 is TGTGCCAGCAGCTTAGGGGACAGGGGTAACATCGGGGAGCTGTTTTTT.

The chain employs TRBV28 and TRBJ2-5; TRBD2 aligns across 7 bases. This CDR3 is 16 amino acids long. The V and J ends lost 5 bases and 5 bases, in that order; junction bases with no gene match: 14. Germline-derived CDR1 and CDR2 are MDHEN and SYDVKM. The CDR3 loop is CASSPRGSGEGETQYF. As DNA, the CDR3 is TGTGCCAGCAGTCCCCGAGGGAGCGGGGAGGGCGAGACCCAGTACTTC.

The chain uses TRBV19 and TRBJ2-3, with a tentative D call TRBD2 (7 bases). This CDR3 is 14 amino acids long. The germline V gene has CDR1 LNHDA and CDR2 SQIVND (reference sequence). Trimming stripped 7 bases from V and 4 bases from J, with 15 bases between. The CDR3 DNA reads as TGTGCCAGTACGGGGGGCCTAGTCTCAGATACGCAGTATTTT. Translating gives CASTGGLVSDTQYF.

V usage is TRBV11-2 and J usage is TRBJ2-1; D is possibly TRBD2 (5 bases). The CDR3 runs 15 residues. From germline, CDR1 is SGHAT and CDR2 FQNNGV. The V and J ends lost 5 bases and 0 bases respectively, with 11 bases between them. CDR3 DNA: TGTGCCAGCAGCCCGGGAAGCGGCTCCTACAATGAGCAGTTCTTC. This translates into CASSPGSGSYNEQFF.

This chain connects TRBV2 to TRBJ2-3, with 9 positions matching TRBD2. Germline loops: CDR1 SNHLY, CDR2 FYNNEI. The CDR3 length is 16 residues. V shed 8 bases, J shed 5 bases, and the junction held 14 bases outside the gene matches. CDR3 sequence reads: CASSPLAGARVDTQYF. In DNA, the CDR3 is TGTGCCAGCTCCCCGTTAGCGGGGGCCCGAGTAGATACGCAGTATTTT.

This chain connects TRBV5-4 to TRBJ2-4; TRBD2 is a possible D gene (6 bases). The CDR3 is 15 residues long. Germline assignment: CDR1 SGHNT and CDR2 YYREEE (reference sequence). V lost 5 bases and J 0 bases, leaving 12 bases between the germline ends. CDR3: CASSPEGLAKNIQYF. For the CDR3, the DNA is TGTGCCAGCAGTCCGGAGGGACTAGCCAAAAACATTCAGTACTTC.

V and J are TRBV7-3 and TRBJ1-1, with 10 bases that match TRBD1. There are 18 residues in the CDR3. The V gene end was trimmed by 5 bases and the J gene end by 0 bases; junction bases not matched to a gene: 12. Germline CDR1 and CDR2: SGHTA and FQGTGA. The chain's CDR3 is CASSRDRGLRRMNTEAFF. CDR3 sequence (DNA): TGTGCCAGCAGCCGGGACAGGGGTCTTAGGCGGATGAACACTGAAGCTTTCTTT.